Listed below are T cell receptor beta chains from one sample, sequenced in a study of CD8 T cells in ankylosing spondylitis. TCRdb analysed the 5' RACE reads with MiXCR anew, one entry per CDR3 protein. This sample has over 150,000 distinct CDR3 sequences, with about 18% found just once. The sequenced material came from blood, either unsorted or a sorted T cell fraction (not recorded which). The source of these receptors is a male donor aged 10-29 years with ankylosing spondylitis or in good health (not recorded which). CDR3s include the opening cysteine and the closing phenylalanine or tryptophan. D genes are given only for firm matches. Expanded clones are given a class, and other clones once, few, many or no size at all.

v_gene	d_gene	j_gene	abundance	CDR3aa	CDR3nt
TRBV5-1	TRBD1	TRBJ2-1	many	CASSLATGDIDEQFF	TGCGCCAGCAGCTTGGCGACAGGGGATATCGATGAGCAGTTCTTC
TRBV5-5	TRBD2	TRBJ2-1	many	CASSRAGGSSYNEQFF	TGTGCCAGCAGCCGAGCGGGAGGGAGCTCCTACAATGAGCAGTTCTTC
TRBV27	.	TRBJ2-7	many	CASSLEGGSVYEQYF	TGTGCCAGCAGTTTAGAGGGGGGATCGGTCTACGAGCAGTACTTC
TRBV29-1	TRBD1	TRBJ2-7	many	CSVRTGGFSYEQYF	TGCAGCGTGAGGACAGGGGGTTTTTCCTACGAGCAGTACTTC
TRBV12-3/TRBV12-4	TRBD2	TRBJ2-1	.	CASTLASGRIHEQFF	TGTGCCAGCACTTTAGCTAGCGGGAGGATCCATGAGCAGTTCTTC
TRBV6-5	TRBD2	TRBJ2-1	many	CASSPLPGLAGEDEQFF	TGTGCCAGCAGTCCCCTCCCGGGACTAGCGGGAGAGGATGAGCAGTTCTTC
TRBV11-2	.	TRBJ2-7	many	CASSGTEIYEQYF	TGTGCCAGCAGCGGGACGGAGATCTACGAGCAGTACTTC
TRBV7-6	.	TRBJ2-1	few	CASTPGHGSYNEQFF	TGTGCCAGCACCCCCGGACACGGCTCCTACAATGAGCAGTTCTTC
TRBV12-3/TRBV12-4	.	TRBJ1-2	many	CASSFGPNYGYTF	TGTGCCAGCAGTTTTGGGCCGAACTATGGCTACACCTTC
TRBV4-1	.	TRBJ2-3	many	CASSQVRGIDPGTQYF	TGCGCCAGCAGCCAAGTCCGGGGGATCGACCCAGGTACGCAGTATTTT
TRBV20-1	.	TRBJ2-7	.	CSARDRQGSNEQYF	TGCAGTGCTAGAGATCGGCAGGGGAGCAACGAGCAGTACTTC
TRBV29-1	.	TRBJ1-2	many	CSVEDVTVGYGYTF	TGCAGCGTTGAAGATGTCACCGTAGGCTATGGCTACACCTTC
TRBV20-1	TRBD1	TRBJ2-1	many	CSAFDRGLVDEQFF	TGCAGTGCTTTCGACAGGGGATTGGTGGATGAGCAGTTCTTC
TRBV4-1	.	TRBJ1-3	.	CASSQEVGGSGNTIYF	TGCGCCAGCAGCCAAGAAGTTGGGGGGTCTGGAAACACCATATATTTT
TRBV19	.	TRBJ2-7	.	CASSMQYQSYEQYF	TGTGCCAGTAGTATGCAGTACCAGTCCTACGAGCAGTACTTC
TRBV15	.	TRBJ2-1	many	CATKGGDSYNEQFF	TGTGCCACCAAGGGGGGGGATTCCTACAATGAGCAGTTCTTC
TRBV20-1	.	TRBJ2-1	many	CSARDGVGGGSYNEQFF	TGCAGTGCTAGAGATGGGGTGGGGGGAGGCTCCTACAATGAGCAGTTCTTC
TRBV28	.	TRBJ2-3	many	CASSKFVRAELADTQYF	TGTGCCAGCAGCAAATTTGTCAGGGCAGAACTAGCAGATACGCAGTATTTT
TRBV12-3/TRBV12-4	.	TRBJ2-5	.	CASRRGPQETQYF	TGTGCCAGCAGGAGAGGACCCCAAGAGACCCAGTACTTC
TRBV29-1	.	TRBJ2-7	.	CSVILRGFYEQYF	TGCAGCGTAATCCTACGGGGCTTTTACGAGCAGTACTTC
TRBV30	TRBD2	TRBJ2-1	.	CAWGGLVGLAGNEQFF	TGTGCCTGGGGGGGGTTGGTGGGACTAGCGGGAAATGAGCAGTTCTTC
TRBV2	.	TRBJ1-1	many	CASSVKAAMNTEAFF	TGTGCCAGCAGTGTCAAAGCAGCCATGAACACTGAAGCTTTCTTT
TRBV3-1	TRBD2	TRBJ2-1	.	CASSQLGTSAYNEQFF	TGTGCCAGCAGCCAGCTAGGGACTAGCGCCTACAATGAGCAGTTCTTC
TRBV7-2	TRBD2	TRBJ2-6	many	CASSLTPPSGSSGANVLTF	TGTGCCAGCAGCTTAACTCCGCCTAGCGGGAGCTCTGGGGCCAACGTCCTGACTTTC
TRBV25-1	.	TRBJ2-3	many	CASSESGTDTQYF	TGTGCCAGCAGTGAATCGGGCACAGATACGCAGTATTTT
TRBV5-1	.	TRBJ2-1	many	CASSQDSGFNEQFF	TGCGCCAGCAGTCAAGACTCGGGGTTCAATGAGCAGTTCTTC
TRBV29-1	TRBD1	TRBJ1-1	few	CSVVAPAGGGNTNTEAFF	TGCAGCGTTGTTGCCCCAGCAGGGGGGGGGAATACGAACACTGAAGCTTTCTTT
TRBV5-4	TRBD2	TRBJ2-1	many	CASSLESSGYNEQFF	TGTGCCAGCAGCTTGGAATCTAGCGGATACAATGAGCAGTTCTTC
TRBV10-3	.	TRBJ2-5	many	CASSGAEETQYF	TGTGCCTCCTCGGGGGCGGAAGAGACCCAGTACTTC
TRBV27	.	TRBJ2-5	.	CASSLSGGRVGQETQYF	TGTGCCAGCAGTTTATCGGGAGGCAGGGTGGGGCAAGAGACCCAGTACTTC
TRBV10-3	.	TRBJ2-3	.	CAISEVVASSTDTQYF	TGTGCCATCAGTGAGGTGGTAGCGTCTAGCACAGATACGCAGTATTTT
TRBV29-1	.	TRBJ1-1	.	CSVTPLRDTEAFF	TGCAGCGTTACCCCATTACGGGACACTGAAGCTTTCTTT
TRBV20-1	TRBD1	TRBJ2-7	.	CSARDSETGQAQYF	TGCAGTGCTAGAGATAGTGAGACAGGGCAAGCTCAGTACTTC
TRBV13	.	TRBJ1-1	many	CASSADGTGAFF	TGTGCCAGCAGCGCCGACGGGACGGGTGCTTTCTTT
TRBV11-2	.	TRBJ2-5	.	CASSHGGSETQYF	TGTGCCAGCAGCCATGGGGGATCGGAGACCCAGTACTTC
TRBV12-3/TRBV12-4	.	TRBJ2-3	many	CASTTWGDTQYF	TGTGCCAGCACCACCTGGGGAGATACGCAGTATTTT
TRBV20-1	.	TRBJ1-2	many	CSAIGGSTNYTF	TGCAGTGCAATCGGGGGGAGTACGAACTACACCTTC
TRBV30	.	TRBJ2-7	many	CAWSVGPEQYF	TGTGCCTGGAGTGTCGGTCCCGAGCAGTACTTC
TRBV20-1	TRBD2	TRBJ2-3	.	CSAALAGLQYF	TGCAGTGCAGCACTAGCGGGGTTGCAGTATTTT
TRBV7-9	.	TRBJ2-5	.	CASSLGWGTVQETQYF	TGTGCCAGCAGCTTAGGTTGGGGGACGGTACAAGAGACCCAGTACTTC
TRBV12-3/TRBV12-4	.	TRBJ1-4	many	CASSLRGGEKLFF	TGTGCCAGCAGTTTGCGGGGGGGCGAAAAACTGTTTTTT
TRBV28	.	TRBJ2-2	many	CASRSSGYTGELFF	TGTGCCAGCAGGTCCTCGGGGTACACCGGGGAGCTGTTTTTT
TRBV18	TRBD1	TRBJ1-5	many	CASSPTGGISGNQPQHF	TGTGCCAGCTCACCAACAGGGGGAATAAGTGGTAATCAGCCCCAGCATTTT
TRBV28	TRBD1	TRBJ1-2	many	CASSLWDRGQDYGYTF	TGTGCCAGCAGTTTATGGGACAGGGGGCAGGACTATGGCTACACCTTC
TRBV7-8	.	TRBJ2-2	many	CASSHQRVANTGELFF	TGTGCCAGCAGCCACCAGAGGGTAGCGAACACCGGGGAGCTGTTTTTT